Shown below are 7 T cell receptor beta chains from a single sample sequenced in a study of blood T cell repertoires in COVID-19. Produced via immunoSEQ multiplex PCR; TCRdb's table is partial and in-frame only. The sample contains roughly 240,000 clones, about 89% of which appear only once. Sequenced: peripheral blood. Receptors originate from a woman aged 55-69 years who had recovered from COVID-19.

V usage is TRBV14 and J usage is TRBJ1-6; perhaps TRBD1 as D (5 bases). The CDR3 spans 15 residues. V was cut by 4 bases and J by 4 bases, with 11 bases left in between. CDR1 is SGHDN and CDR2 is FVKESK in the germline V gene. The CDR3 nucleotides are TGTGCCAGCAGCCGGAGACAGCCTTATAATTCACCCCTCCACTTT. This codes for CASSRRQPYNSPLHF.

The CDR3 region has the DNA TGTGCCAGCAGCCAAGAGGCGGCAGGGGGCTCTGGAAACACCATATATTTT. It yields the protein CASSQEAAGGSGNTIYF. The chain employs TRBV4-2 and TRBJ1-3; 7 bases line up with TRBD1. Germline lookup yields CDR1 LGHNA and CDR2 YNFKEQ. This CDR3 is 17 amino acids long. J gave up 0 bases and V 0 bases, and 5 bases lay outside the gene matches.

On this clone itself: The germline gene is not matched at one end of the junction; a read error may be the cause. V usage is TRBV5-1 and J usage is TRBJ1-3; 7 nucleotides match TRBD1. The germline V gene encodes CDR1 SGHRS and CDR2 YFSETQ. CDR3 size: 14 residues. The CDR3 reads CASSQTGSVNTIYF. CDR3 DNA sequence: TGCGCCAGCAGCCAGACAGGGTCTGTAAACACCATATATTTT.

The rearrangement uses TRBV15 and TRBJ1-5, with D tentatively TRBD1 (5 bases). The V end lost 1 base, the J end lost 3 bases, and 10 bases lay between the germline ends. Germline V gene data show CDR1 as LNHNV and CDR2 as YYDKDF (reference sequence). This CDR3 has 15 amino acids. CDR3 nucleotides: TGTGCCACCAGCAGAGGGGCAGGGCCCAATCAGCCCCAGCATTTT. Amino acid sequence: CATSRGAGPNQPQHF. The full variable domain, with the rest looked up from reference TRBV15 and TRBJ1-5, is DAMVIQNPRYQVTQFGKPVTLSCSQTLNHNVMYWYQQKSSQAPKLLFHYYDKDFNNEADTPDNFQSRRPNTSFCFLDIRSPGLGDTAMYLCATSRGAGPNQPQHFGDGTRLSIL.

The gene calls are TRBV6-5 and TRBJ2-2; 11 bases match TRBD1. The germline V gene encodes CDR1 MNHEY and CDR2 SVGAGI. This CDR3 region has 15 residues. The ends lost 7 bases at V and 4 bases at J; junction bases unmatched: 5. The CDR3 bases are TGTGCCAGCAATGTGGACAGGGGGCTCACCGGGGAGCTGTTTTTT. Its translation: CASNVDRGLTGELFF.

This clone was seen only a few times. CDR3 protein: CSVRSSYEQYF. Here the CDR3 DNA reads TGCAGCGTAAGGAGCTCCTACGAGCAGTACTTC. The V call is TRBV29-1, the J call TRBJ2-7; D gene unclear. The germline CDR1 and CDR2 sequences are SQVTM and ANQGSEA. The V and J ends lost 6 bases and 0 bases respectively, with 6 bases between them. CDR3 length: 11 residues.

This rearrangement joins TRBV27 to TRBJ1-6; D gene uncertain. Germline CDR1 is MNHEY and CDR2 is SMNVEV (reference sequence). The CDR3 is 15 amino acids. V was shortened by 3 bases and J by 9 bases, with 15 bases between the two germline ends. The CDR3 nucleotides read TGTGCCAGCAGTTTCGATAACGGGAGGCTTTCACCCCTCCACTTT. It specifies CASSFDNGRLSPLHF.